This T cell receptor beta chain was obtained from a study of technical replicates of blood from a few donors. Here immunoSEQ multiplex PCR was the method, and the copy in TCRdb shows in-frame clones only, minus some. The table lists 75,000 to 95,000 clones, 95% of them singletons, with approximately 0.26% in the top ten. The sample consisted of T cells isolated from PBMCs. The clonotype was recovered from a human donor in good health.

The CDR3 DNA reads TGTGCCAGCAGCTCGGGACAGGGCCAGCCCCAGCATTTT. It translates to CASSSGQGQPQHF. This chain connects TRBV7-2 to TRBJ1-5, with 9 bases aligning to TRBD1. V trimming: 4 bases; J trimming: 7 bases; junction bases outside the gene matches: 2. The CDR3 runs 13 residues. CDR1 and CDR2 (germline): SGHTA, FQGNSA. The full variable domain, rest sourced from reference TRBV7-2 and TRBJ1-5, is GAGVSQSPSNKVTEKGKDVELRCDPISGHTALYWYRQSLGQGLEFLIYFQGNSAPDKSGLPSDRFSAERTGGSVSTLTIQRTQQEDSAVYLCASSSGQGQPQHFGDGTRLSIL.